What follows are 22 T cell receptor beta chains derived from one specimen sequenced in a study of CD8+CD57+ T cells in acquired aplastic anemia. TCR beta VDJ and CDR3 profiling used genomic DNA as template. A single record per CDR3 protein comes from TCRdb applying MiXCR to the reads. The sample consists of 400,000 to 450,000 distinct CDR3 sequences, around 72% of them appearing once. Input material: sorted CD4+, CD8+, or CD8+CD57+ T cells (not recorded which) from PBMCs. These receptors were obtained from a human donor in good health, serving as a control.

Details on this clonotype: A clone one base away is much larger, so this may be a read error. This sequence joins TRBV6-2 or TRBV6-3 and TRBJ2-3; D unclear. The germline V gene encodes CDR1 MNHEY and CDR2 SVGEGT. The V end was cut by 11 bases, the J end by 0 bases, with 18 bases between. The CDR3 totals 15 residues. CDR3 protein: CAGAPLGRSTDTQYF. The CDR3 nucleotides read TGTGCCGGCGCCCCCCTCGGTCGGAGCACAGATACGCAGTATTTT.

V gene TRBV9 combines with J gene TRBJ2-3; weak D call: TRBD1 (6 bases). Germline V gene data show CDR1 as SGDLS and CDR2 as YYNGEE. Trimming pared 3 bases from V and 7 bases from J, leaving 18 bases between. CDR3 length: 15 residues. The CDR3 DNA reads TGTGCCAGCAGCGGGGACACTGCTGTCGGAAATACGCAGTATTTT. Encoded protein: CASSGDTAVGNTQYF.

As concerns this clonotype: A read error may produce the germline difference seen at one junction end. DNA of the CDR3: TGTGCCACCAGCAGAGCGAGGCTAGTGGGCTCATACACGCAGTACTTT. Translating gives CATSRARLVGSYTQYF. V usage is TRBV15 and J usage is TRBJ2-7; the D is unclear. The CDR3 is 16 amino acids. Germline assignment: CDR1 LNHNV and CDR2 YYDKDF (reference sequence). The variable domain in full, with the rest retrieved from reference TRBV15 and TRBJ2-7, is DAMVIQNPRYQVTQFGKPVTLSCSQTLNHNVMYWYQQKSSQAPKLLFHYYDKDFNNEADTPDNFQSRRPNTSFCFLDIRSPGLGDTAMYLCATSRARLVGSYTQYFGPGTRLTVT.

This clonotype showed up just once. The gene calls are TRBV7-8 and TRBJ2-1; 7 bases match TRBD1. The CDR3 runs 16 residues. Germline lookup yields CDR1 SGHVS and CDR2 FQNEAQ. The V gene end was trimmed by 1 base and the J gene end by 6 bases; junction bases not matched to a gene: 9. The CDR3 spells CASSLDRTGAFNEQFF. The CDR3 DNA reads as TGTGCCAGCAGCTTAGACAGGACAGGCGCCTTCAATGAGCAGTTCTTC.

This clonotype qualifies as medium-sized. The chain combines TRBV15 with TRBJ1-2; no clear D gene. The V gene lost 3 bases and the J gene lost 6 bases, with 14 bases spanning the gap. Germline assignment: CDR1 LNHNV and CDR2 YYDKDF (reference sequence). There are 14 residues in the CDR3. The CDR3 reads CATSRKGMWDGYTF. The CDR3 DNA is TGTGCCACCAGCAGGAAAGGGATGTGGGATGGCTACACCTTC. Combining the CDR3 with reference TRBV15 and TRBJ1-2 gives the whole variable domain DAMVIQNPRYQVTQFGKPVTLSCSQTLNHNVMYWYQQKSSQAPKLLFHYYDKDFNNEADTPDNFQSRRPNTSFCFLDIRSPGLGDTAMYLCATSRKGMWDGYTFGSGTRLTVV.

With respect to this clonotype: Its ends do not fully match the called genes, so a read error is possible. The rearrangement joins TRBV5-1 to TRBJ2-5; the match to TRBD1 covers 7 bases. Per the germline V gene, CDR1 is SGHRS and CDR2 is YFSETQ. The CDR3 consists of 13 residues. CDR3 DNA sequence: TGTGCCAGCAGCTCCGGGACAGAGCTACGCCAGTACTTC. It is translated as CASSSGTELRQYF.

This clonotype was recorded at least ten times. The V gene is TRBV19, the J gene TRBJ2-2, with D possibly matching TRBD1 (6 bases). The V end lost 1 base, the J end lost 4 bases, and 13 bases lay between the germline ends. The CDR3 has 16 residues. The germline V gene encodes CDR1 LNHDA and CDR2 SQIVND (reference sequence). Here the CDR3 DNA reads TGTGCCAGTAGTATAGCGGCAGGGGCGGCCACCGGGGAGCTGTTTTTT. It encodes CASSIAAGAATGELFF.

The chain uses TRBV12-3 or TRBV12-4 and TRBJ2-3, with 8 positions matching TRBD1. J lost 2 bases, V lost 5 bases, and 9 bases had no gene match. The CDR3 covers 16 residues. The chain's CDR3 is CASSLPGQANTDTQYF. CDR3 nucleotide sequence: TGTGCCAGCAGTCTACCGGGACAGGCTAACACAGATACGCAGTATTTT.

V usage is TRBV19 and J usage is TRBJ1-2; possible D gene TRBD1, 6 bases. The CDR3 length is 13 residues. Trimming shortened V by 10 bases and J by 2 bases, and 14 bases separated the two germline ends. Germline V lookup: CDR1 LNHDA, CDR2 SQIVND (reference sequence). CDR3 in DNA: TGTGCCACTCAGCAGGGGATCAACTATGGCTACACCTTC. Protein sequence: CATQQGINYGYTF.

The CDR3 DNA sequence: TGTGCCAGCAGCTTAAGCGGATACTCCCAAGAGACCCAGTACTTC. Translation: CASSLSGYSQETQYF. This rearrangement joins TRBV7-2 to TRBJ2-5, with D maybe TRBD2 (5 bases). CDR3 size: 15 residues. V shed 2 bases and J shed 1 base, with 11 bases lying between them. CDR1 is SGHTA, CDR2 FQGNSA, per germline.

To note about this clonotype: A read error may account for a junction end that differs from germline. This rearrangement joins TRBV13 to TRBJ2-5, with a weak D call TRBD1 (6 bases). Per the germline V gene, CDR1 is PRHDT and CDR2 is FYEKMQ (reference sequence). The CDR3 totals 14 residues. The CDR3 protein is CASSLVGTSIRNLF. DNA of the CDR3: TGCGCCAGCAGCTTGGTCGGGACAAGCATTCGGAACCTCTTC.

In its sample, this clonotype was seen many times. The chain links TRBV7-2 to TRBJ2-7; D tentatively fits TRBD1 or TRBD2 (5 bases each). The CDR3 loop spans 14 amino acids. The V and J ends lost 3 bases and 6 bases respectively, with 15 bases between them. CDR1 and CDR2 from the germline V gene are SGHTA and FQGNSA. CDR3: CASSFSGTAVEQYF. CDR3 in DNA: TGTGCCAGCAGCTTTTCCGGGACCGCCGTCGAGCAGTACTTC.

This clonotype has only a few counts. The V gene is TRBV25-1, the J gene TRBJ2-3, with D possibly matching TRBD1 (6 bases). Trimming left V 6 bases short and J 2 bases short, with 18 bases between. The germline V gene encodes CDR1 MGHDK and CDR2 SYGVNS. CDR3 size: 16 residues. The chain's CDR3 is CASRGTGLGPTDTQYF. The CDR3 DNA reads as TGTGCCAGCAGGGGCACAGGGTTGGGGCCCACAGATACGCAGTATTTT.

This chain connects TRBV20-1 to TRBJ1-2; D is undetermined. The CDR3 has 15 residues. Germline CDR1 and CDR2: DFQATT and SNEGSKA (reference sequence). V gave up 3 bases and J gave up 5 bases, with 19 bases separating them. CDR3 sequence reads: CSASKPGGPLYGYTF. For the CDR3, the DNA is TGCAGTGCTAGCAAACCGGGAGGGCCTCTTTATGGCTACACCTTC.

Ten or more counts support this clonotype. The chain carries TRBV9 and TRBJ1-2; TRBD1 aligns across 9 bases. In germline, CDR1 is SGDLS, CDR2 YYNGEE. The junction had 6 bases not matched to a gene; V was cut back by 0 bases and J by 6 bases. CDR3 length equals 15 residues. CDR3 sequence: CASSVARQGGDGYTF. CDR3 coding DNA: TGTGCCAGCAGCGTAGCGAGACAGGGGGGCGATGGCTACACCTTC.

This chain links TRBV10-1 with TRBJ2-7; TRBD1 aligns across 10 bases. CDR1 is WNHNN, CDR2 SYGVQD, per germline (reference sequence). The CDR3 totals 14 residues. Trimming removed 2 bases from V and 7 bases from J; junction bases left unmatched: 5. CDR3 amino acids: CASSEPDRGREQYF. The CDR3 DNA reads TGCGCCAGCAGTGAGCCCGACAGGGGGCGAGAGCAGTACTTC.

Turning to this clonotype: At one end, the junction sequence differs from germline, possibly due to a read error. The chain combines TRBV7-9 with TRBJ2-1; 9 positions match TRBD2. CDR3 length: 16 residues. The germline gives CDR1 SEHNR, CDR2 FQNEAQ (reference sequence). CDR3 protein: CASSQPSGGPQNSQFF. The CDR3 DNA is TGCGCCAGCAGCCAACCGAGCGGGGGGCCCCAGAATTCGCAGTTCTTC.

This clonotype was seen a handful of times. The chain recombines TRBV25-1 with TRBJ1-2, with a tentative D call TRBD1 (5 bases). CDR1 and CDR2 from the germline V gene are MGHDK and SYGVNS. The ends were cut back, 5 bases at V and 2 bases at J, with 15 bases in the middle. The CDR3 is made up of 15 amino acids. CDR3 residues: CASSTPRGENYGYTF. The CDR3 DNA reads as TGTGCCAGCAGTACCCCACGGGGGGAAAACTATGGCTACACCTTC.

A remark on this clonotype: A read error may explain this, as a much larger clone is one base away. The chain's CDR3 is CASSYGGTNTEAFF. CDR3 nucleotide sequence: TGTGCCAGCAGTTATGGCGGGACAAACACTGAAGCTTTCTTT. This sequence joins TRBV6-5 and TRBJ1-1, with D maybe TRBD1 (6 bases). V gave up 3 bases and J gave up 2 bases, with 10 bases separating them. The germline gives CDR1 MNHEY, CDR2 SVGAGI. The CDR3 totals 14 residues.

The genes are TRBV20-1 and TRBJ2-5; maybe TRBD2 (7 bases). The germline V and J ends were trimmed by 2 bases and 5 bases, with 18 bases remaining between them. CDR1 is DFQATT and CDR2 is SNEGSKA in the germline V gene (reference sequence). This CDR3 comprises 15 residues. In DNA, the CDR3 is TGCAGTGCTAGACCTCGTTTTGGGGGGGCCGAGACCCAGTACTTC. Its translation: CSARPRFGGAETQYF.

Only a few counts were recorded for this clonotype. This chain links TRBV5-5 with TRBJ2-1, with 9 nucleotides matching TRBD1. In germline, CDR1 is SGHKS, CDR2 YYEKEE (reference sequence). Germline trimming cut 3 bases from V and 6 bases from J; bases unmatched to any gene: 7. The CDR3 is made up of 15 amino acids. CDR3 DNA: TGTGCCAGCAGCTCCGCCGGGACAGGGAGCAATGAGCAGTTCTTC. This encodes CASSSAGTGSNEQFF.

The chain is built from TRBV7-9 and TRBJ1-2; D is undetermined. The CDR3 is 14 residues long. Germline CDR1 reads SEHNR; CDR2 reads FQNEAQ (reference sequence). Trimming left V 5 bases short and J 6 bases short, with 16 bases between. CDR3 nucleotides: TGTGCCAGCAGCCCAACTCTCTTGCTGAATGGCTACACCTTC. Translation gives CASSPTLLLNGYTF.